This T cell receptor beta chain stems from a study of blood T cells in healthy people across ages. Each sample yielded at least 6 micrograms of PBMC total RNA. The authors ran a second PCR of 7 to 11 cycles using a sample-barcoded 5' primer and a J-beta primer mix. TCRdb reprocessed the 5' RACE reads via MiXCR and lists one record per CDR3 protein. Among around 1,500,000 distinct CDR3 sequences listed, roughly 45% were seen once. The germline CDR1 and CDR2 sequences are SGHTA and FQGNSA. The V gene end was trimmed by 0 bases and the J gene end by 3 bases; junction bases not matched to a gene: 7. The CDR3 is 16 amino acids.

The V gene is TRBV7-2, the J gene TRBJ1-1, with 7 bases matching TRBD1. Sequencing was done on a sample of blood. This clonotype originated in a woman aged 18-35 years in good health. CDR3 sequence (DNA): TGTGCCAGCAGCTTAGCAGGGGGCATTGTGTACACTGAAGCTTTCTTT. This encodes CASSLAGGIVYTEAFF.